The clone carrying this TCR beta chain was detected only once. The sort gate was single viable CD3+CD4+CD8-CD45RO+ cells for memory CD4+ T cells. Only in-frame clones appear in the TCRdb table, and some are missing; sequencing was by immunoSEQ multiplex PCR. The sample holds 45,000 to 60,000 clones, about 74% seen once. The data are from a study of memory CD4+ T cells and cytomegalovirus serostatus. This sequence was found in an adult in good health and CMV-seropositive. What was sequenced was memory CD4+ T cells from blood.

The CDR3 DNA is TGCGCCAGCAGCTTAATTCGGAGGGCTAGCGGGGGAACAGATACGCAGTATTTT. Amino acids: CASSLIRRASGGTDTQYF. This rearrangement joins TRBV5-1 to TRBJ2-3; 10 bases match TRBD2. V shed 2 bases, J shed 3 bases, and the junction held 12 bases outside the gene matches. The germline CDR1 and CDR2 sequences are SGHRS and YFSETQ. This CDR3 has 18 residues.